The 18 T cell receptor beta chains below come from one sample, sequenced in a study of blood T cell repertoires in COVID-19. Sequenced by immunoSEQ multiplex PCR; TCRdb stores in-frame clones only, minus some. The table lists 100,000 or so clones, approximately 89% of them singletons, with 11% in the top ten. Sequenced material: peripheral blood. The receptors here all came from a woman in her twenties or thirties with acute or convalescent COVID-19.

The chain uses TRBV2 and TRBJ1-4; 8 positions agree with TRBD1. This CDR3 contains 15 residues. Germline assignment: CDR1 SNHLY and CDR2 FYNNEI. The ends lost 4 bases at V and 6 bases at J; junction bases unmatched: 7. This CDR3 is CASSGTGFGDEKLFF. As DNA, the CDR3 is TGTGCCAGCAGTGGGACAGGGTTTGGTGATGAAAAACTGTTTTTT. The full variable domain, completed using reference TRBV2 and TRBJ1-4, is EPEVTQTPSHQVTQMGQEVILRCVPISNHLYFYWYRQILGQKVEFLVSFYNNEISEKSEIFDDQFSVERPDGSNFTLKIRSTKLEDSAMYFCASSGTGFGDEKLFFGSGTQLSVL.

The chain links TRBV19 to TRBJ2-2; D perhaps matches TRBD2 (5 bases). There are 16 residues in the CDR3. Germline V CDR1 and CDR2: LNHDA, SQIVND (reference sequence). Trimming took off 1 base at V and 1 base at J, with 10 bases between the two ends. In DNA, the CDR3 is TGTGCCAGTAGTATAGGAGGGATCTTGAACACCGGGGAGCTGTTTTTT. Translating it yields CASSIGGILNTGELFF.

This rearrangement joins TRBV27 to TRBJ2-1, with 8 bases aligning to TRBD2. The CDR3 is 17 amino acids. With 5 bases clipped from V and 1 base from J, the junction kept 10 bases outside the gene matches. In germline, CDR1 is MNHEY, CDR2 SMNVEV (reference sequence). CDR3 coding DNA: TGTGCCAGCAGTCTAAACCCGGGACTAGAGTCCTACAATGAGCAGTTCTTC. Protein: CASSLNPGLESYNEQFF.

This rearrangement joins TRBV5-6 to TRBJ2-7; D may be TRBD2 (5 bases). The V gene's germline CDR1 is SGHDT and CDR2 YYEEEE. V lost 6 bases to trimming and J lost 3 bases, with 16 bases between them. The CDR3 runs 14 residues. The CDR3 loop reads CASTPTRLSYEQYF. CDR3 bases: TGTGCCAGCACCCCCACTAGGCTCAGCTACGAGCAGTACTTC.

The V gene is TRBV7-3, the J gene TRBJ2-1, with 8 bases matching TRBD2. The CDR3 runs 16 residues. V was pared by 2 bases and J by 6 bases, with 9 bases of the junction left unmatched. In germline, CDR1 is SGHTA, CDR2 FQGTGA. The CDR3 DNA reads as TGTGCCAGCAGCTTAGCCCCGGGGGGGCCTGTCAATGAGCAGTTCTTC. This gives the protein CASSLAPGGPVNEQFF.

This clone was detected only a few times. The rearrangement joins TRBV28 to TRBJ1-2, with unresolved D. V was cut by 1 base and J by 2 bases, with 5 bases left in between. The CDR3 covers 13 residues. Germline assignment: CDR1 MDHEN and CDR2 SYDVKM. CDR3 sequence: CASSLSENYGYTF. CDR3 sequence (DNA): TGTGCCAGCAGTTTATCGGAGAACTATGGCTACACCTTC.

The rearrangement joins TRBV28 to TRBJ2-7; the match to TRBD2 covers 10 bases. This CDR3 spans 16 amino acids. The germline CDR1 and CDR2 sequences are MDHEN and SYDVKM. V shed 2 bases and J 0 bases; nucleotides not matched to a gene: 4. CDR3 region: CASSLRTSGLSYEQYF. CDR3 coding DNA: TGTGCCAGCAGTTTACGGACTAGCGGCCTCTCCTACGAGCAGTACTTC.

The rearrangement uses TRBV4-1 and TRBJ1-6; possibly TRBD1 for D (6 bases). Germline V gene data show CDR1 as MGHRA and CDR2 as YSYEKL. The ends were cut back, 3 bases at V and 7 bases at J, with 13 bases in the middle. The CDR3 sequence is 15 residues long. The CDR3 DNA sequence: TGCGCCAGCAGCCATTGGACAGACCCAAATTCACCCCTCCACTTT. Its translation is CASSHWTDPNSPLHF.

This chain connects TRBV11-3 to TRBJ2-1; TRBD2 is a possible D gene (6 bases). V lost 7 bases, J lost 9 bases, and 22 bases lay in between. Germline loops: CDR1 SGHNT, CDR2 YENEEA. The CDR3 is 15 amino acids. In DNA form, the CDR3 reads TGTGCCAGCACCCAGCGGGCTAACGTTCTTAGTGAGCAGTTCTTC. Translation: CASTQRANVLSEQFF.

In DNA, the CDR3 is TGTGCCAGCAGTTACTCGAGAGGGGACTTTAACTATGGCTACACCTTC. Its translation: CASSYSRGDFNYGYTF. The chain employs TRBV6-6 and TRBJ1-2; D possibly corresponds to TRBD1 (5 bases). This CDR3 is built from 16 residues. Per germline, CDR1 MNHNY and CDR2 SVGAGI (reference sequence). Between the trimmed V and J ends, which lost 0 bases and 1 base, there was a span of 12 bases.

About this clone itself: Relative to the germline gene, one junction end is altered; a read error may explain this. The genes are TRBV11-3 and TRBJ2-1, with TRBD2 identical over 8 bases. This CDR3 spans 12 amino acids. Germline V gene lookup returns CDR1 SGHNT and CDR2 YENEEA. CDR3 sequence reads: CASRLAGREQFF. CDR3 coding DNA: TGTGCCAGCAGGTTAGCGGGGAGGGAGCAGTTCTTC.

The rearrangement uses TRBV19 and TRBJ2-5; 8 nucleotides line up with TRBD1. Per the germline V gene, CDR1 is LNHDA and CDR2 is SQIVND (reference sequence). The V gene end was trimmed by 5 bases and the J gene end by 2 bases; junction bases not matched to a gene: 4. The CDR3 loop spans 14 amino acids. CDR3 amino acids: CASSSDRGQETQYF. Written as DNA, the CDR3 is TGTGCCAGTAGTTCAGACAGGGGACAAGAGACCCAGTACTTC. Full variable domain (rest looked up from reference TRBV19 and TRBJ2-5): DGGITQSPKYLFRKEGQNVTLSCEQNLNHDAMYWYRQDPGQGLRLIYYSQIVNDFQKGDIAEGYSVSREKKESFPLTVTSAQKNPTAFYLCASSSDRGQETQYFGPGTRLLVL.

The chain combines TRBV5-1 with TRBJ2-7; 8 bases map to TRBD2. Unmatched junction bases numbered 12, after V lost 4 bases and J lost 3 bases. CDR1 and CDR2 (germline): SGHRS, YFSETQ. The CDR3 is made up of 16 amino acids. The CDR3 DNA is TGCGCCAGCAGCCCCAACCCGGGACTAGGGATCTACGAGCAGTACTTC. Protein sequence: CASSPNPGLGIYEQYF. Filled out from reference TRBV5-1 and TRBJ2-7, the complete variable domain reads KAGVTQTPRYLIKTRGQQVTLSCSPISGHRSVSWYQQTPGQGLQFLFEYFSETQRNKGNFPGRFSGRQFSNSRSEMNVSTLELGDSALYLCASSPNPGLGIYEQYFGPGTRLTVT.

This chain joins TRBV5-1 and TRBJ1-1; D perhaps matches TRBD1 (6 bases). CDR1 is SGHRS, CDR2 YFSETQ, per germline. Trimming took 2 bases from V and 3 from J, leaving 14 bases between them. CDR3 length: 15 residues. The CDR3 loop reads CASSLGGQGHTEAFF. The CDR3 DNA reads TGCGCCAGCAGCTTAGGAGGTCAGGGGCACACTGAAGCTTTCTTT.

The chain has TRBV28 and TRBJ1-1; perhaps TRBD1 as D (6 bases). V lost 5 bases and J lost 1, with 11 bases in between. Germline V gives CDR1 MDHEN, CDR2 SYDVKM. CDR3 size: 14 residues. The CDR3: CASSPRTENTEAFF. The CDR3 coding sequence is TGTGCCAGCAGTCCCAGGACAGAGAACACTGAAGCTTTCTTT.

CDR3: CASSSPSLGGRTEAFF. CDR3 DNA: TGTGCCAGCAGCTCCCCCTCGTTGGGGGGTCGGACTGAAGCTTTCTTT. The chain carries TRBV11-2 and TRBJ1-1, with D possibly matching TRBD1 (5 bases). Germline assignment: CDR1 SGHAT and CDR2 FQNNGV. Deletions cut 4 bases from V and 5 bases from J, with 20 bases between. The CDR3 extends over 16 amino acids.

V and J are TRBV14 and TRBJ2-1; maybe TRBD1 (6 bases). This CDR3 is 16 amino acids long. The germline V gene encodes CDR1 SGHDN and CDR2 FVKESK. The V end was cut by 0 bases, the J end by 8 bases, with 17 bases between. CDR3 bases: TGTGCCAGCAGCCAAGAAATCTCTACTTGGACAGATGAGCAGTTCTTC. Its protein product is CASSQEISTWTDEQFF.

The genes are TRBV2 and TRBJ2-3; D perhaps matches TRBD2 (5 bases). Looked up from germline, CDR1 is SNHLY and CDR2 is FYNNEI. The V end lost 6 bases, the J end lost 6 bases, and 10 bases lay between the germline ends. CDR3 length: 12 residues. CDR3 amino acids: CASSGIGDTQYF. The CDR3 nucleotides are TGTGCCAGCAGCGGGATTGGGGATACGCAGTATTTT.